This T cell receptor beta chain stems from a study of neurological immune-mediated disorders. For the study at large: Relapsing-remitting forms accounted for about 90% of the 34 multiple sclerosis patients and secondary progressive forms for 3.

V dropped 5 bases and J dropped 1 base, with 12 bases sitting between them. This CDR3 is built from 14 residues. CDR1 and CDR2 from the germline V gene are SGHDT and YYEEEE. Ten or more counts support this clonotype. TCRdb itself ran the 5' RACE reads through MiXCR, one entry per CDR3 protein. The sample gives some 66,000 distinct CDR3 sequences, approximately 4.2% of which show up once; roughly 2.8% is in the top ten. The source material was PBMCs. The gene calls are TRBV5-6 and TRBJ2-5; D is undetermined. The source is a man over 45 with multiple sclerosis. Here the CDR3 reads CASRTGGGQETQYF. Written as DNA, the CDR3 is TGTGCCAGCAGAACCGGTGGCGGCCAAGAGACCCAGTACTTC.